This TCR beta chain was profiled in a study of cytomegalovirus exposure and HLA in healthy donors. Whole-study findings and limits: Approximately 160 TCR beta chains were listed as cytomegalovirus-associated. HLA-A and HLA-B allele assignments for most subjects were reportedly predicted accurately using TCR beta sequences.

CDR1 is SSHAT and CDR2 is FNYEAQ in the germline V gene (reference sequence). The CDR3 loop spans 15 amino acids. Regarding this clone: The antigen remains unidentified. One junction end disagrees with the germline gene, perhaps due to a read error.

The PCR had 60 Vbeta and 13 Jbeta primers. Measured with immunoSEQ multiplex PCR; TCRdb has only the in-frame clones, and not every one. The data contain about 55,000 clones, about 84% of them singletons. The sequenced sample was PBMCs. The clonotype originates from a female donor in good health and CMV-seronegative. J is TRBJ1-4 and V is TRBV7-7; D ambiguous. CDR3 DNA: TGTGCTAGCAGCTTTCGCACGGGAATTAATGAAAAACTGTTTTTT. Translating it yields CASSFRTGINEKLFF.